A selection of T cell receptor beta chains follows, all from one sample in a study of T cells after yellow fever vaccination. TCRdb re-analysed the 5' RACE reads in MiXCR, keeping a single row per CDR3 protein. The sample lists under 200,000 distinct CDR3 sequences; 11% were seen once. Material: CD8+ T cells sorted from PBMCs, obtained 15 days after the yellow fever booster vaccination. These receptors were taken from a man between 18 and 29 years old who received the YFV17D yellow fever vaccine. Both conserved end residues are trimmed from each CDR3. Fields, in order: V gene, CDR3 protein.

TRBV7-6 ASSPGLSPLH
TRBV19 ASSISHRGYGYT
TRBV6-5 ASSYSDRGPDYGYT
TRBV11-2 ASIELGLTGDTQY
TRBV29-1 SVELAGASYNEQF
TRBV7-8 ASSAGGAGPPFTDTQY
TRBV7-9 ASSLVGTGNTIY
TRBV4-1 ASSQVSSGWETQY
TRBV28 ASSLYLGSGDTQY
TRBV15 ATSRERGYGYT
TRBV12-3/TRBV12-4 ASTTTGGMETQY
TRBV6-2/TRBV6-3 ASSWQGLDSPLH
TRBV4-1 ASSQDLAGGYYEQY
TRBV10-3 AISDRTGVGTDTQY
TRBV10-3 AIGGDRDEYGYT
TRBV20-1 SARDWRGLGLSSYNSPLH
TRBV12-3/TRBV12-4 ASRPSGQETQY
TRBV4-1 ASSARAGSSYEQY
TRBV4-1 ASSQDQGSGELF
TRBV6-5 ASRRDGYSPLH
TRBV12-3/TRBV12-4 ASSTYRASEAF
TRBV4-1 ASSQESRGAGYEQY
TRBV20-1 SATIRTSPNEQF